These 28 T cell receptor beta chains share one sample of origin, sequenced in a study of T cell repertoires in cytomegalovirus infection (dated by TCRdb to between 2019 and 2020). The sample's treatment or condition, from its label and the paper: in vitro stimulation with specific CMV peptide epitopes to enrich CMV-specific T cells. The instrument was an Illumina HiSeq 1500. The public reads were reprocessed in TCRdb via fastp at Q25 and MiXCR, keeping in-frame beta chains. Each CDR3 protein gets just one entry, which takes the most common genes and DNA from the rows behind it. This sample has 360,000 or so distinct CDR3 sequences in its table, and about 35% of those were observed once. The biggest ten clones account for approximately 13% of the sample. These receptors' antigens are unknown. This material consisted of cultured PBMCs, taken from culture after CMV antigen stimulation. These receptors came from a human donor in good health (CMV status not recorded). Some clones in this sample may be carry-over from other donors' samples.

This clonotype turned up a few times. The chain uses TRBV2 and TRBJ2-1; D is perhaps TRBD1 or TRBD2 (5 bases each). The CDR3 consists of 16 residues. The germline V gene has CDR1 SNHLY and CDR2 FYNNEI. V lost 4 bases, J lost 8 bases, and 21 bases lay in between. This CDR3 reads CASSAPPGAASDEQFF. CDR3 sequence (DNA): TGTGCCAGCAGTGCCCCCCCCGGGGCCGCAAGCGATGAGCAGTTCTTC.

The V call is TRBV18, the J call TRBJ2-5; a possible D gene is TRBD1 (6 bases). Germline V gives CDR1 KGHSH, CDR2 LQKENI. Trimming removed 1 base from V and 2 bases from J, with 11 bases in between. This CDR3 has 15 amino acids. This CDR3 reads CASSPRVGGQETQYF. DNA for the CDR3: TGTGCCAGCTCACCACGAGTAGGGGGACAAGAGACCCAGTACTTC.

The chain recombines TRBV6-1 with TRBJ2-1; 12 nucleotides line up with TRBD2. CDR3 length: 19 amino acids. Germline V gene lookup returns CDR1 MNHNS and CDR2 SASEGT. V was clipped by 0 bases and J by 10 bases; unmatched bases: 16. Here the CDR3 DNA reads TGTGCCAGCAGTGAAGCGCTTAGAGGGCTAGCGGGAGGGCAGGAAGAGCAGTTCTTC. As protein: CASSEALRGLAGGQEEQFF.

This clonotype showed up just a few times. The chain joins TRBV29-1 to TRBJ2-5; TRBD2 agrees at 8 bases. Trimming cost V 2 bases and J 5 bases; bases outside gene matches: 4. CDR3 size: 13 residues. CDR1 is SQVTM and CDR2 is ANQGSEA in the germline V gene. The CDR3 nucleotides read TGCAGCGTTGAACCGGGACTAGGGGAGACCCAGTACTTC. It is translated as CSVEPGLGETQYF.

This chain joins TRBV7-2 and TRBJ2-1; TRBD2 aligns across 8 bases. The germline CDR1 and CDR2 sequences are SGHTA and FQGNSA. V lost 2 bases and J lost 10; bases outside the gene matches: 4. The CDR3 covers 13 residues. CDR3 sequence reads: CASSLSAGDEQFF. CDR3 nucleotides: TGTGCCAGCAGCTTATCAGCGGGAGACGAGCAGTTCTTC.

There are a few counts of this clonotype. The chain joins TRBV29-1 to TRBJ1-1, with 7 bases that match TRBD1. The junction had 11 bases not matched to a gene; V was cut back by 5 bases and J by 2 bases. CDR3 length: 15 amino acids. CDR1 is SQVTM and CDR2 is ANQGSEA in the germline V gene. CDR3 DNA sequence: TGCAGCGTTTACTTCCGGGACAGAATAAACACTGAAGCTTTCTTT. It encodes CSVYFRDRINTEAFF.

CDR3 residues: CASTPWASGSSYNEQFF. The CDR3 DNA sequence: TGTGCCAGTACCCCCTGGGCTAGCGGGAGCTCCTACAATGAGCAGTTCTTC. This chain joins TRBV19 and TRBJ2-1; TRBD2 matches 10 bases. V shed 7 bases and J 0 bases; nucleotides not matched to a gene: 9. Germline V lookup: CDR1 LNHDA, CDR2 SQIVND (reference sequence). The CDR3 length is 17 residues. Using reference TRBV19 and TRBJ2-1 for the parts outside the CDR3, the full variable domain is DGGITQSPKYLFRKEGQNVTLSCEQNLNHDAMYWYRQDPGQGLRLIYYSQIVNDFQKGDIAEGYSVSREKKESFPLTVTSAQKNPTAFYLCASTPWASGSSYNEQFFGPGTRLTVL.

The chain is built from TRBV20-1 and TRBJ2-3; maybe TRBD2 (6 bases). The CDR3 length is 18 residues. Germline V lookup: CDR1 DFQATT, CDR2 SNEGSKA (reference sequence). V gave up 4 bases and J gave up 2 bases, with 25 bases separating them. Written as DNA, the CDR3 is TGCAGTGCTATACCCGCGGGACCCCGGGCCGTTCCCACAGATACGCAGTATTTT. It specifies CSAIPAGPRAVPTDTQYF.

The chain joins TRBV19 to TRBJ2-1; a possible D gene is TRBD1 (6 bases). With 0 bases removed from V and 4 bases from J, the gap between germline ends came to 13 bases. Germline CDR1 reads LNHDA; CDR2 reads SQIVND (reference sequence). The CDR3 runs 16 residues. CDR3 region: CASSIEWGTGYNEQFF. Here the CDR3 DNA reads TGTGCCAGTAGTATAGAGTGGGGCACAGGGTACAATGAGCAGTTCTTC.

The gene calls are TRBV20-1 and TRBJ1-3; 7 bases agree with TRBD1. The CDR3 consists of 17 residues. Germline lookup yields CDR1 DFQATT and CDR2 SNEGSKA (reference sequence). The J segment lost 0 bases and the V segment lost 2 bases, leaving 10 bases of the junction unmatched. CDR3 nucleotide sequence: TGCAGTGCTAGACCCCTTCGACAGGGCCTCTCTGGAAACACCATATATTTT. As protein: CSARPLRQGLSGNTIYF.

The rearrangement joins TRBV6-2 or TRBV6-3 to TRBJ2-7, with TRBD1 identical over 7 bases. The J segment lost 11 bases and the V segment lost 7 bases, leaving 11 bases of the junction unmatched. This CDR3 has 12 amino acids. Germline V gene sequence: CDR1 MNHEY, CDR2 SVGEGT. The CDR3 coding sequence is TGTGCCAGCATGGGGACAGACCGAGTTGAGTACGTC. Protein product: CASMGTDRVEYV.

The chain links TRBV6-1 to TRBJ2-5, with D unclear. This CDR3 spans 15 amino acids. The V gene lost 3 bases and the J gene lost 0 bases, with 11 bases spanning the gap. CDR1 is MNHNS, CDR2 SASEGT, per germline. CDR3: CASSDSGSYQETQYF. The CDR3 DNA reads TGTGCCAGCAGTGACTCCGGATCGTACCAAGAGACCCAGTACTTC.

This clonotype has a handful of counts. This chain links TRBV7-2 with TRBJ2-5, with 12 bases identical to TRBD2. In germline, CDR1 is SGHTA, CDR2 FQGNSA. The CDR3 runs 16 residues. J lost 1 base, V lost 5 bases, and 5 bases had no gene match. The CDR3 DNA sequence: TGTGCCAGCAGCCGGACTAGCGGGACCGCCCAAGAGACCCAGTACTTC. It yields the protein CASSRTSGTAQETQYF.

This sequence joins TRBV12-3 or TRBV12-4 and TRBJ2-3; 14 bases match TRBD2. CDR3 length: 16 amino acids. After removal of 5 bases from V and 6 bases from J, the junction contained 7 bases not matched to a gene. The CDR3 bases are TGTGCCAGCAGTCAGGGACTAGCGGGAGCCTCTGATACGCAGTATTTT. This gives the protein CASSQGLAGASDTQYF.

J is TRBJ2-1 and V is TRBV15, with 9 bases identical to TRBD2. After removal of 5 bases from V and 1 base from J, the junction contained 6 bases not matched to a gene. The CDR3 runs to 16 residues. Germline assignment: CDR1 LNHNV and CDR2 YYDKDF (reference sequence). CDR3 protein: CATSGGLASSYNEQFF. The CDR3, as DNA: TGTGCCACCAGCGGCGGACTAGCGAGTTCCTACAATGAGCAGTTCTTC.

This clonotype was recorded many times. The chain employs TRBV7-2 and TRBJ2-5; D not certain. The V end was cut by 2 bases, the J end by 3 bases, with 10 bases between. The CDR3 spans 14 residues. Looked up from germline, CDR1 is SGHTA and CDR2 is FQGNSA. The CDR3 DNA sequence: TGTGCCAGCAGCTTATTACTGAATAAAGAGACCCAGTACTTC. Its translation: CASSLLLNKETQYF.

The chain employs TRBV7-2 and TRBJ2-3, with D perhaps TRBD1 or TRBD2 (6 bases each). Germline lookup yields CDR1 SGHTA and CDR2 FQGNSA. CDR3 length: 17 amino acids. V was pared by 5 bases and J by 4 bases, with 22 bases between. DNA of the CDR3: TGTGCCAGCAGCCTCCGTGGGGGGACATCGTTCGCAGATACGCAGTATTTT. Protein sequence: CASSLRGGTSFADTQYF.

The rearrangement uses TRBV11-2 and TRBJ1-1, with a tentative D call TRBD1 (6 bases). This CDR3 spans 13 amino acids. The V end was cut by 5 bases, the J end by 4 bases, with 11 bases between. Germline V gene lookup returns CDR1 SGHAT and CDR2 FQNNGV. The CDR3 spells CASSGDIRTEAFF. CDR3 nucleotides: TGTGCCAGCAGCGGGGACATACGCACTGAAGCTTTCTTT.

The V gene is TRBV7-9, the J gene TRBJ2-7; TRBD1 might be the D (6 bases). Looked up from germline, CDR1 is SEHNR and CDR2 is FQNEAQ (reference sequence). Deletions cut 4 bases from V and 3 bases from J, with 10 bases between. The CDR3 spans 13 residues. CDR3 DNA: TGTGCCAGCAGCTCGGACAGATACTACGAGCAGTACTTC. Amino acid sequence: CASSSDRYYEQYF. The full variable domain, completed using reference TRBV7-9 and TRBJ2-7, is DTGVSQNPRHKITKRGQNVTFRCDPISEHNRLYWYRQTLGQGPEFLTYFQNEAQLEKSRLLSDRFSAERPKGSFSTLEIQRTEQGDSAMYLCASSSDRYYEQYFGPGTRLTVT.

V is TRBV19 and J is TRBJ1-1; D is ambiguous. Germline CDR1 reads LNHDA; CDR2 reads SQIVND (reference sequence). The V end lost 0 bases, the J end lost 1 base, and 12 bases lay between the germline ends. CDR3 size: 16 residues. CDR3 DNA sequence: TGTGCCAGTAGTATAGATCTTGTGTCCTGGAACACTGAAGCTTTCTTT. This translates into CASSIDLVSWNTEAFF.

This clonotype was observed a few times. The chain joins TRBV6-5 to TRBJ1-1, with D perhaps matching TRBD1 (5 bases). This CDR3 is 14 amino acids long. Trimming pared 6 bases from V and 1 base from J, leaving 12 bases between. Germline values: CDR1 MNHEY, CDR2 SVGAGI. The CDR3 loop is CASSRRQRNTEAFF. The CDR3 region has the DNA TGTGCCAGCAGCCGAAGACAGAGGAACACTGAAGCTTTCTTT.

This clonotype was observed at least ten times. This chain connects TRBV7-2 to TRBJ2-2, with TRBD1 matching 7 bases. Trimming removed 2 bases from V and 7 bases from J; junction bases left unmatched: 7. Germline CDR1 SGHTA, CDR2 FQGNSA. The CDR3 extends over 15 amino acids. As DNA, the CDR3 is TGTGCCAGCAGCTTATACGGGACAGTGGGCGGGGAGCTGTTTTTT. This gives the protein CASSLYGTVGGELFF.

The chain couples TRBV27 to TRBJ2-6; 9 positions agree with TRBD2. Germline CDR1 and CDR2: MNHEY and SMNVEV (reference sequence). The V segment lost 4 bases and the J segment 3 bases; nucleotides outside the gene matches: 1. This CDR3 has 15 amino acids. CDR3 nucleotide sequence: TGTGCCAGCAGTTCAGCGGGAGGTGGGGCCAACGTCCTGACTTTC. Translation: CASSSAGGGANVLTF.

This clonotype was detected ten times or more. The chain carries TRBV7-2 and TRBJ1-2; D is possibly TRBD1 (5 bases). The CDR3 spans 16 residues. Trimming took off 1 base at V and 8 bases at J, with 20 bases between the two ends. Per the germline V gene, CDR1 is SGHTA and CDR2 is FQGNSA. CDR3 loop: CASSLVQGSGLGGYTF. CDR3 bases: TGTGCCAGCAGCTTAGTGCAGGGAAGCGGCCTCGGAGGCTACACCTTC.

The CDR3 sequence is CASSARTAGSDTQYF. For the CDR3, the DNA is TGTGCCAGCAGTGCACGGACAGCCGGCAGTGATACGCAGTATTTT. The chain uses TRBV27 and TRBJ2-3; D is possibly TRBD1 (6 bases). V was pared by 5 bases and J by 6 bases, with 18 bases between. CDR3 size: 15 residues. Germline V gene data show CDR1 as MNHEY and CDR2 as SMNVEV (reference sequence).

This chain links TRBV6-5 with TRBJ1-6; no firm D call. CDR3 size: 17 residues. Trimming removed 2 bases from V and 0 bases from J, with 11 bases in between. From germline, CDR1 is MNHEY and CDR2 SVGAGI. The CDR3 region is CASSYRSSSSYNSPLHF. CDR3 DNA: TGTGCCAGCAGTTACCGTAGTTCGAGCTCCTATAATTCACCCCTCCACTTT.

The gene calls are TRBV18 and TRBJ2-7; 10 bases map to TRBD2. This CDR3 has 16 residues. J gave up 1 base and V 0 bases, and 3 bases lay outside the gene matches. Germline assignment: CDR1 KGHSH and CDR2 LQKENI. The CDR3 DNA reads as TGTGCCAGCTCACCACCGGTTAGCGGGAGGTCCTACGAGCAGTACTTC. The encoded protein is CASSPPVSGRSYEQYF.

This clonotype was counted at least ten times. The chain combines TRBV7-2 with TRBJ2-5, with 9 nucleotides matching TRBD2. This CDR3 is built from 14 residues. The germline gives CDR1 SGHTA, CDR2 FQGNSA. J lost 4 bases, V lost 1 base, and 1 base had no gene match. The CDR3 is CASSLDSGRETQYF. As DNA, the CDR3 is TGTGCCAGCAGCTTAGATAGCGGGAGAGAGACCCAGTACTTC.